Shown below are 10 T cell receptor beta chains from a single sample sequenced in a study of cytomegalovirus exposure and HLA in healthy donors. Vbeta (60) and Jbeta (13) primers were used in the PCR. Sequencing used immunoSEQ multiplex PCR; TCRdb keeps in-frame clones, though not all of them. The sample lists more than 110,000 clones; around 72% were seen once. Material: PBMCs. The source of these receptors is a woman aged 40 to 50 in good health and CMV-seronegative.

The chain recombines TRBV28 with TRBJ1-2; D call uncertain. The V gene's germline CDR1 is MDHEN and CDR2 SYDVKM. Between the trimmed V and J ends, which lost 1 base and 5 bases, there was a span of 5 bases. The CDR3 has 12 residues. The CDR3 sequence is CASSLSLYGYTF. The DNA for the CDR3 is TGTGCCAGCAGTTTATCGTTATATGGCTACACCTTC.

This rearrangement joins TRBV10-2 to TRBJ1-2, with D perhaps TRBD1 (6 bases). V lost 3 bases and J lost 3, with 8 bases in between. The germline V gene encodes CDR1 WSHSY and CDR2 SAAADI. This CDR3 is built from 13 residues. CDR3 coding DNA: TGCGCCAGCAGTGATCCAGGGGACTATGGCTACACCTTC. It translates to CASSDPGDYGYTF.

The chain employs TRBV19 and TRBJ1-1; 7 bases agree with TRBD1. The CDR3 spans 14 residues. Germline V gene data show CDR1 as LNHDA and CDR2 as SQIVND (reference sequence). Trimming took 1 base from V and 12 from J; bases not matched to a gene: 11. The DNA of the CDR3 is TGTGCCAGTAGTATAGGAAGGGGACAGCCCGAACCTTTCTTT. This translates into CASSIGRGQPEPFF.

V gene TRBV7-8 combines with J gene TRBJ1-5, with TRBD1 matching over 7 bases. CDR1 and CDR2 (germline): SGHVS, FQNEAQ. The CDR3 length is 15 residues. The ends lost 5 bases at V and 7 bases at J; junction bases unmatched: 11. The CDR3 protein is CASSLSWRDRQPQHF. Here the CDR3 DNA reads TGTGCCAGCAGCCTAAGCTGGCGGGACAGACAGCCCCAGCATTTT.

V is TRBV11-2 and J is TRBJ2-1; 11 positions match TRBD2. Per the germline V gene, CDR1 is SGHAT and CDR2 is FQNNGV. The CDR3 runs 16 residues. The V gene end was trimmed by 4 bases and the J gene end by 11 bases; junction bases not matched to a gene: 13. The CDR3 loop reads CASSSNRLAGPSKQFF. Here the CDR3 DNA reads TGTGCCAGCAGCTCCAACCGACTAGCGGGGCCGTCTAAGCAGTTCTTC.

The chain has TRBV5-4 and TRBJ2-3; TRBD2 aligns across 10 bases. Germline assignment: CDR1 SGHNT and CDR2 YYREEE (reference sequence). This CDR3 has 14 amino acids. V was clipped by 4 bases and J by 6 bases; unmatched bases: 5. CDR3: CASSDTSGDDTQYF. Written as DNA, the CDR3 is TGTGCCAGCAGCGACACTAGCGGGGATGATACGCAGTATTTT.

This clone turned up a few times. This chain connects TRBV4-1 to TRBJ2-4; 14 bases align to TRBD2. The V segment lost 1 base and the J segment 0 bases; nucleotides outside the gene matches: 2. Germline-derived CDR1 and CDR2 are MGHRA and YSYEKL. This CDR3 is 18 amino acids long. In DNA, the CDR3 is TGCGCCAGCAGCCAAGCGGGACTAGCGGGGGTAGCCAAAAACATTCAGTACTTC. Amino acid sequence: CASSQAGLAGVAKNIQYF.

This clone was observed a handful of times. This chain uses TRBV15 with TRBJ1-3, with D possibly TRBD1 on 5 matching bases. In germline, CDR1 is LNHNV, CDR2 YYDKDF (reference sequence). The CDR3 consists of 13 residues. Trimming stripped 0 bases from V and 8 bases from J, with 8 bases between. Here the CDR3 reads CATSREEGYTIYF. The CDR3 DNA reads as TGTGCCACCAGCAGAGAGGAGGGGTACACCATATATTTT.

This clone was seen many times. This sequence joins TRBV7-9 and TRBJ2-2, with 7 positions matching TRBD1. Germline CDR1 SEHNR, CDR2 FQNEAQ (reference sequence). Losses at the gene ends were 5 bases for V and 6 bases for J; bases not matched to a gene: 0. CDR3 length: 12 residues. CDR3 sequence reads: CASSRGPGELFF. The CDR3 region has the DNA TGTGCCAGCAGCAGGGGGCCCGGGGAGCTGTTTTTT.

J is TRBJ2-7 and V is TRBV7-8; 7 positions agree with TRBD1. Germline V CDR1 and CDR2: SGHVS, FQNEAQ. This CDR3 has 14 amino acids. Trimming at V came to 3 bases and at J to 2 bases, leaving 4 bases not matched to a gene. The CDR3: CASSLSGTAYEQYV. The DNA of the CDR3 is TGTGCCAGCAGCTTGTCGGGGACAGCCTACGAGCAGTACGTC.